These T cell receptor beta chains were read from a single sample in a study of T cells in tuberculosis. Sequencing used immunoSEQ multiplex PCR; TCRdb keeps in-frame clones, though not all of them. The data hold tens of thousands of clones, with more than 80% observed a single time. The sample comprised PBMCs. All receptors derive from a donor between 10 and 35 years old with latent tuberculosis or without tuberculosis infection. Some clones in this sample may be carry-over from other donors' samples. CDR3s include the opening cysteine and the closing phenylalanine or tryptophan. Each record gives: CDR3 protein, CDR3 DNA, clone size, V gene, D gene, J gene. The D gene is left open where the match is weak. Rows give clone size only sometimes, using once, few, many, or a class for an expanded clone.

CDR3: CASSPAGWNTEAFF
DNA: TGTGCCAGCAGCCCTGCAGGGTGGAACACTGAAGCTTTCTTT
size: -
V: TRBV14
D: -
J: TRBJ1-1

CDR3: CASSQAPGLNYGYTF
DNA: TGTGCCAGCAGCCAAGCCCCTGGCCTTAACTATGGCTACACCTTC
size: -
V: TRBV14
D: -
J: TRBJ1-2

CDR3: CASRTGPNTEAFF
DNA: TGTGCCAGCCGGACAGGGCCGAACACTGAAGCTTTCTTT
size: -
V: TRBV6-1
D: TRBD1
J: TRBJ1-1

CDR3: CASATGQGAVGELFF
DNA: TGTGCCAGCGCAACGGGACAGGGGGCCGTAGGGGAGCTGTTTTTT
size: -
V: TRBV11-3
D: TRBD1
J: TRBJ2-2

CDR3: CASSLAGTGGEKLFF
DNA: TGCGCCAGCAGCTTGGCCGGGACAGGGGGCGAAAAACTGTTTTTT
size: -
V: TRBV5-1
D: TRBD1
J: TRBJ1-4

CDR3: CASSLPGLAVTDTQYF
DNA: TGTGCCAGCAGCCTCCCGGGACTAGCGGTAACAGATACGCAGTATTTT
size: -
V: TRBV7-2
D: TRBD2
J: TRBJ2-3

CDR3: CASTPWGELTSGNTIYF
DNA: TGTGCCAGCACCCCATGGGGTGAATTAACTAGTGGAAACACCATATATTTT
size: -
V: TRBV28
D: -
J: TRBJ1-3

CDR3: CASRKDRVGNQPQHF
DNA: TGTGCCAGTAGAAAAGACAGGGTTGGCAATCAGCCCCAGCATTTT
size: once
V: TRBV19
D: TRBD1
J: TRBJ1-5

CDR3: CASSVGTSGRGEQFF
DNA: TGTGCCAGCAGTGTGGGGACTAGCGGGAGAGGTGAGCAGTTCTTC
size: -
V: TRBV6-4
D: TRBD2
J: TRBJ2-1

CDR3: CASSLLFVTEAFF
DNA: TGTGCCAGCAGTTTATTATTTGTCACTGAAGCTTTCTTT
size: once
V: TRBV28
D: -
J: TRBJ1-1

CDR3: CATSREGFRGQETQYF
DNA: TGTGCCACCAGCAGAGAAGGGTTCAGGGGCCAAGAGACCCAGTACTTC
size: -
V: TRBV15
D: -
J: TRBJ2-5

CDR3: CASSQDIVPRGDQYF
DNA: TGCGCCAGCAGCCAAGATATCGTCCCCCGGGGGGACCAGTACTTC
size: -
V: TRBV4-1
D: TRBD2
J: TRBJ2-5

CDR3: CASSLAAALSGNTIYF
DNA: TGTGCCAGCAGCTTGGCCGCAGCGCTCTCTGGAAACACCATATATTTT
size: -
V: TRBV5-4
D: -
J: TRBJ1-3

CDR3: CASESQGAVEKLFF
DNA: TGTGCCAGCGAAAGCCAGGGGGCGGTTGAAAAACTGTTTTTT
size: -
V: TRBV2
D: TRBD1
J: TRBJ1-4

CDR3: CASRSSHPMSYTF
DNA: TGTGCCAGCAGGAGTAGCCACCCGATGAGCTACACCTTC
size: -
V: TRBV14
D: -
J: TRBJ1-2

CDR3: CASSEAAWDRTYGYTF
DNA: TGTGCCAGCAGTGAAGCTGCCTGGGACAGGACCTATGGCTACACCTTC
size: -
V: TRBV6-1
D: TRBD1
J: TRBJ1-2

CDR3: CASSSSPLGTGELFF
DNA: TGTGCCAGCAGTTCTAGTCCTCTCGGGACCGGGGAGCTGTTTTTT
size: -
V: TRBV27
D: -
J: TRBJ2-2

CDR3: CASSDGGMVMNTEAFF
DNA: TGTGCCAGCAGTGACGGGGGTATGGTAATGAACACTGAAGCTTTCTTT
size: -
V: TRBV25-1
D: -
J: TRBJ1-1

CDR3: CASVAADDEAFF
DNA: TGCGCCTCGGTGGCGGCAGACGATGAAGCTTTCTTT
size: -
V: TRBV4-1
D: -
J: TRBJ1-1

CDR3: CAWSVRGIRNTEAFF
DNA: TGTGCCTGGAGTGTACGGGGTATCAGGAACACTGAAGCTTTCTTT
size: -
V: TRBV30
D: -
J: TRBJ1-1

CDR3: CASSRTVVGVETQYF
DNA: TGTGCCAGCAGCCGAACGGTCGTCGGGGTGGAGACCCAGTACTTC
size: -
V: TRBV6-5
D: -
J: TRBJ2-5

CDR3: CASSLAPLASGLAGVDEQFF
DNA: TGCGCCAGCAGCTTGGCCCCCCTGGCTTCTGGGCTAGCGGGGGTGGATGAGCAGTTCTTC
size: -
V: TRBV5-1
D: TRBD2
J: TRBJ2-1

CDR3: CASGPNPPGQPSGTDTQYF
DNA: TGTGCCAGCGGCCCTAACCCTCCCGGACAGCCCTCCGGCACAGATACGCAGTATTTT
size: -
V: TRBV27
D: -
J: TRBJ2-3

CDR3: CASSQNSNQPQHF
DNA: TGTGCCAGCAGTCAGAATAGCAATCAGCCCCAGCATTTT
size: few
V: TRBV6-4
D: -
J: TRBJ1-5

CDR3: CSVIGSSLNTEAFF
DNA: TGCAGCGTTATAGGGAGTTCGCTGAACACTGAAGCTTTCTTT
size: once
V: TRBV29-1
D: -
J: TRBJ1-1

CDR3: CASSPGLSEQYF
DNA: TGTGCCAGCAGCCCCGGACTCAGCGAGCAGTACTTC
size: -
V: TRBV6-5
D: -
J: TRBJ2-7

CDR3: CASSVTMSWGQVVSDTQYF
DNA: TGTGCCAGCAGCGTAACTATGTCTTGGGGACAAGTTGTATCGGATACGCAGTATTTT
size: -
V: TRBV9
D: -
J: TRBJ2-3

CDR3: CASSRDLREYSNQPQHF
DNA: TGTGCCAGCAGCCGAGATTTGAGGGAGTATAGCAATCAGCCCCAGCATTTT
size: -
V: TRBV7-8
D: -
J: TRBJ1-5

CDR3: CASRPGTSGSSYNEQFF
DNA: TGTGCCAGCAGACCAGGGACTAGCGGGAGCTCCTACAATGAGCAGTTCTTC
size: -
V: TRBV6-4
D: TRBD2
J: TRBJ2-1

CDR3: CASSQGEVNTGELFF
DNA: TGCGCCAGTTCCCAGGGGGAAGTGAACACCGGGGAGCTGTTTTTT
size: -
V: TRBV5-1
D: TRBD1
J: TRBJ2-2

CDR3: CASSTGQGVNTEAFF
DNA: TGTGCCAGCAGCACGGGACAGGGAGTGAACACTGAAGCTTTCTTT
size: -
V: TRBV7-9
D: TRBD1
J: TRBJ1-1

CDR3: CSVASGSKETQYF
DNA: TGCAGCGTTGCTAGCGGGTCGAAAGAGACCCAGTACTTC
size: -
V: TRBV29-1
D: TRBD2
J: TRBJ2-5

CDR3: CAGQGNEKLFF
DNA: TGTGCCGGACAGGGGAATGAAAAACTGTTTTTT
size: -
V: TRBV2
D: TRBD1
J: TRBJ1-4

CDR3: CATLSRDSYEQYF
DNA: TGTGCCACCCTCAGCCGGGACAGCTACGAGCAGTACTTC
size: -
V: TRBV19
D: TRBD1
J: TRBJ2-7

CDR3: CASSIDGNRSGPQHF
DNA: TGTGCCAGTAGTATAGATGGGAACAGGTCAGGGCCCCAGCATTTT
size: -
V: TRBV19
D: -
J: TRBJ1-5

CDR3: CASSRLEYTGELFF
DNA: TGCGCCAGCAGCCGTCTAGAGTACACCGGGGAGCTGTTTTTT
size: -
V: TRBV4-1
D: -
J: TRBJ2-2

CDR3: CASSSHVRGFTGELFF
DNA: TGTGCCAGCAGCTCCCACGTGCGGGGGTTCACCGGGGAGCTGTTTTTT
size: -
V: TRBV7-3
D: TRBD2
J: TRBJ2-2

CDR3: CASSRDRTTYNEQFF
DNA: TGTGCCAGCAGTAGGGACAGGACGACCTACAATGAGCAGTTCTTC
size: -
V: TRBV2
D: TRBD1
J: TRBJ2-1